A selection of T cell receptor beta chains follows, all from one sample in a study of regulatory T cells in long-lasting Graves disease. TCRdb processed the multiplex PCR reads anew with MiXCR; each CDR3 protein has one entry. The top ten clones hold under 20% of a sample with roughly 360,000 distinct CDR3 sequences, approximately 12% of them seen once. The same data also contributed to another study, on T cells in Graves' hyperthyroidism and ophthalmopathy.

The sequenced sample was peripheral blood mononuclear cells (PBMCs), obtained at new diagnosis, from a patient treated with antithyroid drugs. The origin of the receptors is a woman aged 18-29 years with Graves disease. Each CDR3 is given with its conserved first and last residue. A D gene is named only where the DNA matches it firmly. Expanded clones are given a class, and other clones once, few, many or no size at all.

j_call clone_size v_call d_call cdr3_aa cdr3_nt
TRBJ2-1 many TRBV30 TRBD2 CAWSVMAGGGDEQFF TGTGCCTGGAGTGTCATGGCGGGAGGAGGGGATGAGCAGTTCTTC
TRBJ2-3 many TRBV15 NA CATSREPSTDTQYF TGTGCCACCAGCAGAGAGCCCAGCACAGATACGCAGTATTTT
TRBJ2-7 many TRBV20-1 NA CSARPVSLWYEQYF TGCAGTGCTCGGCCCGTCTCCTTGTGGTACGAGCAGTACTTC
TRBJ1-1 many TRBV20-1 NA CSGAGPTEAFF TGCAGTGGGGCAGGGCCCACTGAAGCTTTCTTT
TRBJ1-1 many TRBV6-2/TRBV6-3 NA CASNEQGTEAFF TGTGCCAGCAACGAACAGGGAACTGAAGCTTTCTTT
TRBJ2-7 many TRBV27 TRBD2 CASTTRTSGSYEQYF TGTGCCAGCACCACTAGGACTAGCGGGAGCTACGAGCAGTACTTC
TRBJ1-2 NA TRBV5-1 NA CASSLGSGGNYGYTF TGCGCCAGCAGCTTGGGTTCCGGGGGCAACTATGGCTACACCTTC
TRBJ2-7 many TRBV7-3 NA CASSLQPGLSYEQYF TGTGCCAGCAGCCTCCAACCGGGACTGAGCTACGAGCAGTACTTC
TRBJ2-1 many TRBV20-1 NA CSARGNNEQFF TGCAGTGCTAGGGGGAACAATGAGCAGTTCTTC
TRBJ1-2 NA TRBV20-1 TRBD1 CSARGQGTRAYGYTF TGCAGTGCTAGAGGACAGGGGACAAGGGCCTATGGCTACACCTTC
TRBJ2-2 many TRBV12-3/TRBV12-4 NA CASLTYGELFF TGTGCCAGCTTAACCTACGGGGAGCTGTTTTTT
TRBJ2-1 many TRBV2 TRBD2 CASREAGGLDEQFF TGTGCCAGCAGAGAAGCGGGGGGGCTGGATGAGCAGTTCTTC
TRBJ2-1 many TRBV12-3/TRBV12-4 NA CASSGAPGYNEQFF TGTGCCAGCAGTGGGGCACCGGGGTACAATGAGCAGTTCTTC
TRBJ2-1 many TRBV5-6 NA CASSLELGENEQFF TGTGCCAGCAGCCTGGAGCTAGGCGAGAATGAGCAGTTCTTC
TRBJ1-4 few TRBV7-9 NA CASSSDSGTAATNEKLFF TGTGCCAGCAGCTCAGACTCCGGGACCGCGGCAACTAATGAAAAACTGTTTTTT
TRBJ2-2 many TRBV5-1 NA CASSFAGGTNTGELFF TGCGCCAGCAGCTTCGCGGGCGGAACGAACACCGGGGAGCTGTTTTTT
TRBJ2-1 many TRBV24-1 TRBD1 CATSGQGSDEQFF TGTGCCACCAGTGGACAGGGGAGCGATGAGCAGTTCTTC
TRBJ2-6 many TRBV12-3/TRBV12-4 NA CASSSQESGANVLTF TGTGCCAGCAGTTCACAAGAATCTGGGGCCAACGTCCTGACTTTC
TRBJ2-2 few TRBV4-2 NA CASSQEFRQGTGELFF TGTGCCAGCAGCCAAGAATTTCGTCAAGGCACCGGGGAGCTGTTTTTT
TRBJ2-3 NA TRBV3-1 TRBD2 CASSLHLAGGGADTQYF TGTGCCAGCAGCCTCCATTTAGCGGGGGGTGGGGCAGATACGCAGTATTTT
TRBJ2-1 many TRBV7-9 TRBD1 CASRDRDRTSFEQFF TGTGCCAGCAGAGACCGGGACAGGACCTCTTTTGAGCAGTTCTTC
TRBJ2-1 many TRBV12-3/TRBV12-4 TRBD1 CASSSYGWDRVRNEQFF TGTGCCAGCAGCAGCTACGGTTGGGACAGGGTTCGCAATGAGCAGTTCTTC
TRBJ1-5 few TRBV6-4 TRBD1 CASSEDRGVCQSNQPQHF TGTGCCAGCAGCGAAGACAGGGGAGTATGTCAGAGCAATCAGCCCCAGCATTTT
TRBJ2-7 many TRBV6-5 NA CASSLGGGGSYEQYF TGTGCCAGCAGTTTAGGAGGGGGAGGCTCCTACGAGCAGTACTTC
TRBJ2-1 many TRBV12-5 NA CASGLVGPPRFF TGTGCTAGTGGTTTGGTGGGGCCTCCGCGGTTCTTC
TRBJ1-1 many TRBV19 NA CASSIAYTGLYTEAFF TGTGCCAGTAGTATTGCTTATACAGGGCTTTACACTGAAGCTTTCTTT
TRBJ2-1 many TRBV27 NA CASSKTGPMQFF TGTGCCAGCAGTAAGACCGGCCCCATGCAGTTCTTC
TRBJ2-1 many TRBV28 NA CASSFRLEPGHEQFF TGTGCCAGCAGTTTTCGACTAGAACCGGGCCATGAGCAGTTCTTC
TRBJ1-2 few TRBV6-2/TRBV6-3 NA CASREPPAGAIYGYTF TGTGCCAGCAGGGAACCCCCCGCGGGGGCTATTTATGGCTACACCTTC
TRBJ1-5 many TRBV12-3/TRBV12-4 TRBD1 CASSPDRGRSAQHF TGTGCCAGCAGTCCGGACAGGGGGAGATCAGCCCAGCATTTT
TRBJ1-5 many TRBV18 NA CASSRGNSNQPQHF TGTGCCAGCTCCCGGGGGAATAGCAATCAGCCCCAGCATTTT
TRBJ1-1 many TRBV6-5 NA CASSYLNGGTEGEAFF TGTGCCAGCAGTTACTTAAACGGTGGGACCGAAGGTGAAGCTTTCTTT
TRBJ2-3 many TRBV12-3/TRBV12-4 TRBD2 CASTGLAERDTQYF TGTGCCAGCACGGGACTAGCGGAGAGAGATACGCAGTATTTT
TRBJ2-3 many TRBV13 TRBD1 CASSLEGAGRADTQYF TGTGCCAGCAGCTTAGAGGGGGCGGGCAGGGCCGATACGCAGTATTTT
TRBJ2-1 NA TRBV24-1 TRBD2 CATSDFSGTSGSNEQFF TGTGCCACCAGTGATTTCTCCGGGACTAGCGGGAGTAATGAGCAGTTCTTC
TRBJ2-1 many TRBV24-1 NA CATSPGVVRDNEQFF TGTGCCACCAGTCCTGGGGTCGTACGCGACAATGAGCAGTTCTTC
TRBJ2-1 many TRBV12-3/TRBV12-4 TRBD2 CASSSSGRAHSYNEQFF TGTGCCAGCAGTTCTAGCGGGAGGGCCCATTCTTACAATGAGCAGTTCTTC
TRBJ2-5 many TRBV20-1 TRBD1 CSAFPPGQQETQYF TGCAGTGCTTTCCCCCCGGGACAGCAAGAGACCCAGTACTTC
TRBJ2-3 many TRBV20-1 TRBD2 CSARDGLAGGPRTQYF TGCAGTGCTAGAGATGGGCTAGCGGGAGGGCCCAGGACGCAGTATTTT
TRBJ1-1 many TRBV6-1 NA CASSKERGLNTEAFF TGTGCCAGCAGTAAAGAACGCGGTTTGAACACTGAAGCTTTCTTT
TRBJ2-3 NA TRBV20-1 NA CSARGQGPYPHSTDTQYF TGCAGTGCTAGAGGCCAGGGGCCTTATCCACACTCCACAGATACGCAGTATTTT
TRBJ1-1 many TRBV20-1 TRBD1 CSASQGVNTEAFF TGCAGTGCTAGTCAGGGGGTAAACACTGAAGCTTTCTTT
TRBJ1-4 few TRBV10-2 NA CASSRTGEKLFF TGCGCCAGCAGTAGGACGGGCGAAAAACTGTTTTTT
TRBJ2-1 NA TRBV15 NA CATSVEGRPRNEQFF TGTGCCACCAGCGTGGAAGGCAGACCCAGAAATGAGCAGTTCTTC
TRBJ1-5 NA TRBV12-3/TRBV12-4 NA CASSLREWYSNQPQHF TGTGCCAGCAGTCTCCGGGAGTGGTATAGCAATCAGCCCCAGCATTTT
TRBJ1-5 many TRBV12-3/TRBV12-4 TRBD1 CASRQRDSNNQPQHF TGTGCCAGCAGGCAACGGGACAGTAACAATCAGCCCCAGCATTTT
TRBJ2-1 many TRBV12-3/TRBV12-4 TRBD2 CASSFSASGRVRQFF TGTGCCAGCAGTTTCTCGGCTAGCGGGAGGGTCAGGCAGTTCTTC
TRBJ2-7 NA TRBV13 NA CVSSLGETYEQYF TGTGTCAGCAGCTTAGGGGAGACCTACGAGCAGTACTTC